This T cell receptor (beta chain) was identified in a study of blood T cell repertoires in COVID-19. Study-level information: Some COVID-19 samples were acute and others convalescent; all came from the United States, Italy and Spain. T cells, B-cell-depleted T cells, or PBMCs provided the cDNA or gDNA that served as material.

This CDR3 region has 15 residues. In germline, CDR1 is SGHKS, CDR2 YYEKEE (reference sequence). V lost 0 bases to trimming and J lost 4 bases; unmatched junction nucleotides: 5. The assay was immunoSEQ multiplex PCR, and TCRdb's table has in-frame clones only and misses some. The sample has 120,000 or so clones; around 90% are singletons. The chain combines TRBV5-5 with TRBJ2-3, with 7 bases fitting TRBD2. The sequenced sample consisted of peripheral blood. This sequence was found in a human donor in a cohort sampled during active COVID-19. CDR3 coding DNA: TGTGCCAGCAGCTTGGCCAGGGCGGGGGCAGATACGCAGTATTTT. Its protein product is CASSLARAGADTQYF. Variable domain in full (rest from reference TRBV5-5 and TRBJ2-3): DAGVTQSPTHLIKTRGQQVTLRCSPISGHKSVSWYQQVLGQGPQFIFQYYEKEERGRGNFPDRFSARQFPNYSSELNVNALLLGDSALYLCASSLARAGADTQYFGPGTRLTVL.